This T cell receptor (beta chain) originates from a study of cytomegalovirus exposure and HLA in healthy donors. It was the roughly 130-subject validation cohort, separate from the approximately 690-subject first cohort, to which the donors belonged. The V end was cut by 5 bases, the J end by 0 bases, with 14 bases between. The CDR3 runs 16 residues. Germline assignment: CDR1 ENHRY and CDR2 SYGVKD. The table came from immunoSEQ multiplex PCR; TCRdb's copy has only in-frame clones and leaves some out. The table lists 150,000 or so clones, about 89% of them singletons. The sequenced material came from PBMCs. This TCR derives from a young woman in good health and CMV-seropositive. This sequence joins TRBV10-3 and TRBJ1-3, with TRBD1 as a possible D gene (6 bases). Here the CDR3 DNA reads TGTGCCATCAGTCAAGTTACAGGGAGCTCTGGAAACACCATATATTTT. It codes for CAISQVTGSSGNTIYF.